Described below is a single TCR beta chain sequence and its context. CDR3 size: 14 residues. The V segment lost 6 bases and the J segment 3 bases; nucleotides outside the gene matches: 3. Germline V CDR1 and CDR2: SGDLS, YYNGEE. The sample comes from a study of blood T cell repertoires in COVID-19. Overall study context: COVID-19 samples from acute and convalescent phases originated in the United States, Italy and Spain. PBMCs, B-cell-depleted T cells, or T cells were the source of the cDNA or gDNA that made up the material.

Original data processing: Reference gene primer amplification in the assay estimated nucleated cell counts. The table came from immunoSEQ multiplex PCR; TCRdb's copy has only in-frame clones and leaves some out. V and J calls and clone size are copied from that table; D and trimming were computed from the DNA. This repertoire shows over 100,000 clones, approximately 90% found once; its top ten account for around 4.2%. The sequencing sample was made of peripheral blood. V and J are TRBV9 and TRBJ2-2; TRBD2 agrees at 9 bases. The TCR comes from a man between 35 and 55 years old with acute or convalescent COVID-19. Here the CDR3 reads CASTQREDTGELFF. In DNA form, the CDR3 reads TGTGCCAGCACCCAGCGGGAGGACACCGGGGAGCTGTTTTTT.